This record covers a single T cell receptor (beta chain). The antigen it recognizes is unknown. No much larger clonotype is one base removed from it; base qualities were not supplied. Trimming leaves V shorter by 6 bases and J shorter by 8 bases, with the junction holding 8 bases beyond the gene matches. The CDR3 holds 13 amino acids from the cysteine to the phenylalanine. The kept DNA is CDR3 alone, 39 bases in frame from the first base. From the germline V gene (reference sequence), CDR1 is MNHNY and CDR2 is SVGAGI. Patients with a history of autoimmune disease or receiving systemic immunosuppression were excluded from the trial. Peripheral blood for TCR sequencing was collected from all dose cohorts at baseline, on cycle 4 day 1, and on cycle 7 day 1. The samples were drawn from a first-in-human, open-label, multicenter phase I dose-escalation trial of ivuxolimab. Adults with locally advanced or metastatic head and neck squamous cell, hepatocellular, melanoma or renal cell carcinoma were enrolled in the trial. Before TCR sequencing, CD4+ and CD8+ T cells were separately sorted from peripheral blood.

The record originates from a study of OX40 agonist ivuxolimab in advanced cancers. Concerning the study at large: Ivuxolimab, which targeted the costimulatory receptor OX40 (CD134), was an agonistic, fully human IgG2 monoclonal antibody. The monotherapy dose-escalation portion (N of about 47 patients) of the phase I ivuxolimab trial is reported in the paper. Peripheral TCRbeta sequencing was intended to test whether TCR sequence diversity was altered and clonal T-cell expansion was caused by ivuxolimab. Patients were allowed to have had prior anti-PD-1, anti-PD-L1 or anti-CTLA-4 therapy, and around 37% of the dose-escalation patients had previously received checkpoint inhibitors. Intravenous ivuxolimab was administered to patients every 2 weeks at six dose levels: 0.01, 0.1, 0.3, 1.5, 3 and 10 mg/kg. Partial responses occurred in three dose-escalation patients: two with cutaneous melanoma and one with hepatocellular carcinoma. A male proportion of almost 85% and a mean age of roughly 55 years, ranging from roughly 23 to 90, were recorded for the dose-escalation cohort. Of the 50 to 55 dose-escalation patients, hepatocellular carcinoma was present in about 20, melanoma in about 15, renal cell carcinoma in 9 and head and neck cancer in 9.

What the work shows at the level of the full study, not this receptor alone: Which antigens the clonally expanded peripheral T cells were specific for was not determined. In the 0.1-3.0 mg/kg groups, partial responders had among the lowest normalized peripheral clonal expansion, particularly in CD8+ T cells. Low levels of normalized T-cell clonal expansion were also shown by some nonresponding patients. At doses of 0.1 to 3.0 mg/kg, clonal expansion of both CD4+ and CD8+ T cells in blood was seen between baseline and week 6. After ivuxolimab, CD8+ T cells had more expanded clones than CD4+ T cells on average.

Genomic DNA was isolated from the sorted cells so that the TCRbeta CDR3 region could be sequenced. The immunoSEQ Assay was used for sequencing of TCRbeta CDR3 regions. TCRdb retrieved this table from immuneACCESS and kept in-frame rearrangements only. Not all clones are present; in checked studies, unresolved V genes account for under half, and no reason is known for the remainder. The table for this sample lists more than 65,000 clones; more than 70% of them were counted only once. In total, the top ten clones hold around 0.56% of the sample. The clonotype originates from an adult with an advanced solid tumor such as melanoma, head and neck, liver or kidney cancer. Specimen: CD4+ or CD8+ T cells sorted from blood, collected in a trial of the OX40 agonist ivuxolimab. The receptor chain draws on TRBV6-6 and TRBJ1-2; the central 8 bases match TRBD1. The DNA sequence reads TGTGCCAGCAGAGAGACAGGGGCCTCGGGCTACACCTTC. Its protein reads: CASRETGASGYTF.